These T cell receptor beta chains were read from a single sample in a study of a mutant IDH1 vaccine in newly diagnosed glioma. The antigens of these receptors remain unknown. Using immunoSEQ multiplex PCR, the repertoire was profiled, and TCRdb retains in-frame clones only, with some absent. The sample shows about 33,000 clones, 80% of them seen only once. The source was PBMCs, collected from a glioma patient whose treatment included an IDH1 peptide vaccine. These receptor sequences come from a man aged 40-49 years with glioma. Some clones in this sample may be carry-over from other donors' samples. CDR3s leave out the opening cysteine and the closing phenylalanine or tryptophan. Each record gives: CDR3 length, V gene, J gene, CDR3 protein.

>14|TRBV4-1|TRBJ2-7
ASSQPGTGRSYEQY
>10|TRBV5-1|TRBJ1-1
ASPGANTEAF
>12|TRBV28|TRBJ1-1
ASSLGGRNAEAF
>13|TRBV27|TRBJ1-2
ASSFFVGSTYGYT
>12|TRBV6-4|TRBJ1-1
ASSDEGGNTEAF
>12|TRBV7-9|TRBJ2-3
ASSLDLSTDTQY
>12|TRBV18|TRBJ1-6
ASSPDGGNSPLH
>13|TRBV19|TRBJ1-2
ASSIPLPVNYGYT
>14|TRBV2|TRBJ2-3
ASSDERGERVNTQY
>13|TRBV30|TRBJ1-1
AWSVHKGALTEAF
>10|TRBV10-2|TRBJ2-2
ASSPGAGELF
>11|TRBV4-1|TRBJ2-3
ASSQVSGNTQY
>13|TRBV4-3|TRBJ2-2
ASSQERGYTGELF
>12|TRBV7-6|TRBJ2-7
ASSHTKGFYEQY
>12|TRBV7-9|TRBJ1-6
ASSFQGRNSPLH
>11|TRBV6-1|TRBJ1-2
ASSDRALGGYT
>11|TRBV11-2|TRBJ2-1
ASSLVEYNEQF
>13|TRBV5-1|TRBJ2-5
ASRVSSLVPETQY
>11|TRBV7-6|TRBJ1-5
ASSPRGNQPQH
>10|TRBV2|TRBJ2-5
ASKEQRQTQY
>14|TRBV4-1|TRBJ2-7
ASSRSPAGEAYEQY
>13|TRBV6-1|TRBJ2-1
ASNGRQGNDDEQF